What follows are 23 T cell receptor beta chains derived from one specimen sequenced in a study of blood T cell repertoires in COVID-19. TCRdb's copy holds only in-frame clones and misses some; the assay was immunoSEQ multiplex PCR. In the table there are under 200,000 clones, roughly 88% of which are singletons. Sequenced: peripheral blood. The receptors originated from a woman at least 80 years old with active or convalescent COVID-19.

The chain has TRBV18 and TRBJ2-6; a weak D match, TRBD2 (6 bases). Germline V gene lookup returns CDR1 KGHSH and CDR2 LQKENI. This CDR3 has 16 residues. Trimming removed 6 bases from V and 2 bases from J, with 14 bases in between. The CDR3 sequence: CASSPTSYPGANVLTF. CDR3 DNA: TGTGCCAGCTCCCCGACTAGTTACCCTGGGGCCAACGTCCTGACTTTC.

The V and J genes are TRBV10-2 and TRBJ2-1; 11 nucleotides align to TRBD2. Germline trimming cut 5 bases from V and 14 bases from J; bases unmatched to any gene: 2. CDR1 WSHSY and CDR2 SAAADI come from the germline V gene. This CDR3 has 11 residues. In DNA form, the CDR3 reads TGCGCCAGCAGTTTAGCGGGGGGGAAGTTCTTC. Translation: CASSLAGGKFF.

This clone has only a few counts. V is TRBV5-6 and J is TRBJ1-2; tentatively, D is TRBD1 (5 bases). Per the germline V gene, CDR1 is SGHDT and CDR2 is YYEEEE. The V and J ends lost 4 bases and 4 bases respectively, with 11 bases between them. The CDR3 is 13 residues long. The CDR3 DNA follows: TGTGCCAGCAGCCCGACAGTCCCCTATGGCTACACCTTC. The encoded protein is CASSPTVPYGYTF.

In its sample, this clone was seen once. The chain combines TRBV5-8 with TRBJ2-2; weak D call: TRBD1 (6 bases). Per the germline V gene, CDR1 is SGHTS and CDR2 is YDEGEE. V was shortened by 3 bases and J by 1 base, with 7 bases between the two germline ends. This CDR3 is built from 14 residues. The CDR3 region has the DNA TGTGCCAGCAGCTCGGGACAGAACACCGGGGAGCTGTTTTTT. It translates to CASSSGQNTGELFF.

The chain carries TRBV4-3 and TRBJ2-1; 8 bases are shared with TRBD2. This CDR3 has 15 residues. V was clipped by 3 bases and J by 4 bases; unmatched bases: 5. CDR1 and CDR2 from the germline V gene are LGHNA and YSLEER. As DNA, the CDR3 is TGCGCCAGCAGCCAGAGTAGCGGGGTATACAATGAGCAGTTCTTC. Amino acids: CASSQSSGVYNEQFF.

The CDR3 region has the DNA TGTGCCAGCAGCTTGGCGATAGGGGGCCTAACTGAAGCTTTCTTT. Translation: CASSLAIGGLTEAFF. V and J are TRBV5-6 and TRBJ1-1; TRBD1 matches 7 bases. Germline V lookup: CDR1 SGHDT, CDR2 YYEEEE. After removal of 0 bases from V and 5 bases from J, the junction contained 7 bases not matched to a gene. The CDR3 sequence is 15 residues long.

This clone has only one observation. The chain couples TRBV7-9 to TRBJ1-2, with TRBD1 matching 7 bases. Per the germline V gene, CDR1 is SEHNR and CDR2 is FQNEAQ (reference sequence). The J segment lost 8 bases and the V segment lost 9 bases, leaving 12 bases of the junction unmatched. CDR3 length: 13 amino acids. As DNA, the CDR3 is TGTGCCAGTACCGACAGGGAAAGTAAGGGCTACACCTTC. It encodes CASTDRESKGYTF.

This clone has a single count. In the same sample, other DNA sequences code for this CDR3. The chain joins TRBV12-3 or TRBV12-4 to TRBJ1-5; D ambiguous. Trimming removed 6 bases at V and 0 bases at J, with 3 bases between. CDR3 length: 12 residues. The CDR3 nucleotides read TGTGCCAGCAGCTATAGCAATCAGCCCCAGCATTTT. Translated: CASSYSNQPQHF.

This chain uses TRBV5-1 with TRBJ2-5; TRBD2 agrees at 11 bases. V shed 2 bases and J 2 bases; nucleotides not matched to a gene: 5. CDR1 is SGHRS, CDR2 YFSETQ, per germline. The CDR3 has 16 residues. CDR3 DNA: TGCGCCAGCAGCTTTCGACTAGCGGGGAATCAAGAGACCCAGTACTTC. It yields the protein CASSFRLAGNQETQYF.

V gene TRBV18 combines with J gene TRBJ1-1; D might be TRBD1 (5 bases). V lost 2 bases and J 4 bases, leaving 8 bases between the germline ends. The CDR3 loop spans 13 amino acids. CDR1 and CDR2 (germline): KGHSH, LQKENI. The CDR3 is CASSPGTPTEAFF. The CDR3 DNA sequence: TGTGCCAGCTCACCAGGGACTCCCACTGAAGCTTTCTTT.

This clone appeared a few times. V and J are TRBV7-8 and TRBJ1-3; D gene uncertain. Germline assignment: CDR1 SGHVS and CDR2 FQNEAQ. This CDR3 has 12 amino acids. With 10 bases removed from V and 1 base from J, the gap between germline ends came to 8 bases. CDR3 residues: CATGDSGNTIYF. The CDR3 DNA follows: TGTGCCACCGGTGATTCTGGAAACACCATATATTTT. Full variable domain (remainder filled in from reference TRBV7-8 and TRBJ1-3): GAGVSQSPRYKVAKRGQDVALRCDPISGHVSLFWYQQALGQGPEFLTYFQNEAQLDKSGLPSDRFFAERPEGSVSTLKIQRTQQEDSAVYLCATGDSGNTIYFGEGSWLTVV.

The chain employs TRBV10-3 and TRBJ2-1; D gene unclear. The CDR3 spans 13 residues. The germline CDR1 and CDR2 sequences are ENHRY and SYGVKD. V gave up 2 bases and J gave up 7 bases, with 9 bases separating them. The CDR3 spells CAISERLMNEQFF. CDR3 coding DNA: TGTGCCATCAGTGAGAGACTCATGAATGAGCAGTTCTTC.

This clone has just a few counts. The chain couples TRBV7-2 to TRBJ1-3; 9 nucleotides match TRBD1. This CDR3 contains 17 residues. V lost 5 bases and J lost 1; bases outside the gene matches: 9. CDR1 and CDR2 from the germline V gene are SGHTA and FQGNSA. CDR3 sequence (DNA): TGTGCCAGCAGCGTACTTAAGGGACAGGGTTCTGGAAACACCATATATTTT. Protein: CASSVLKGQGSGNTIYF. Full variable domain (rest looked up from reference TRBV7-2 and TRBJ1-3): GAGVSQSPSNKVTEKGKDVELRCDPISGHTALYWYRQSLGQGLEFLIYFQGNSAPDKSGLPSDRFSAERTGGSVSTLTIQRTQQEDSAVYLCASSVLKGQGSGNTIYFGEGSWLTVV.

V and J are TRBV20-1 and TRBJ2-3; D is uncertain. CDR1 is DFQATT, CDR2 SNEGSKA, per germline (reference sequence). The V end lost 3 bases, the J end lost 8 bases, and 9 bases lay between the germline ends. The CDR3 contains 11 residues. For the CDR3, the DNA is TGCAGTGCTAGGGGTCCGGGTACGCAGTATTTT. Encoded protein: CSARGPGTQYF.

The V gene is TRBV7-9, the J gene TRBJ1-4; D is perhaps TRBD1 (6 bases). CDR1 and CDR2 (germline): SEHNR, FQNEAQ (reference sequence). V lost 0 bases to trimming and J lost 6 bases, with 11 bases between them. The CDR3 is made up of 15 amino acids. CDR3: CASSLAPQGYEKLFF. Written as DNA, the CDR3 is TGTGCCAGCAGCTTAGCGCCACAGGGTTATGAAAAACTGTTTTTT.

For the CDR3, the DNA is TGCGCCAGCAGCGTGGGGACAGGGGAATCACCCCTCCACTTT. Translating gives CASSVGTGESPLHF. V usage is TRBV5-1 and J usage is TRBJ1-6; TRBD1 aligns across 10 bases. The CDR3 totals 14 residues. Germline V gene data show CDR1 as SGHRS and CDR2 as YFSETQ. V gave up 4 bases and J gave up 10 bases; unmatched junction bases: 5.

The chain is built from TRBV4-2 and TRBJ1-4, with TRBD1 matching 7 bases. This CDR3 has 18 amino acids. The V and J ends lost 1 base and 7 bases, in that order; junction bases with no gene match: 15. Germline V gene sequence: CDR1 LGHNA, CDR2 YNFKEQ. The chain's CDR3 is CASSQALGTARPGEKLFF. CDR3 nucleotides: TGTGCCAGCAGCCAAGCCTTAGGGACAGCCCGACCCGGTGAAAAACTGTTTTTT.

The chain recombines TRBV7-2 with TRBJ1-2, with D perhaps TRBD1 (6 bases). This CDR3 comprises 15 residues. V lost 3 bases, J lost 0 bases, and 11 bases lay in between. Germline V gene lookup returns CDR1 SGHTA and CDR2 FQGNSA. CDR3 DNA sequence: TGTGCCAGCAGCTTTCCGGGACATTCTAACTATGGCTACACCTTC. Translating gives CASSFPGHSNYGYTF.

The rearrangement links TRBV13 to TRBJ2-5; 8 bases agree with TRBD2. The germline V gene has CDR1 PRHDT and CDR2 FYEKMQ (reference sequence). J gave up 1 base and V 5 bases, and 6 bases lay outside the gene matches. This CDR3 is 15 amino acids long. The CDR3 bases are TGTGCCAGCAGCGGAAGCGGGGGTGGCCAAGAGACCCAGTACTTC. Protein product: CASSGSGGGQETQYF.

This chain uses TRBV5-4 with TRBJ2-2, with 7 nucleotides matching TRBD1. J gave up 2 bases and V 4 bases, and 5 bases lay outside the gene matches. Germline V lookup: CDR1 SGHNT, CDR2 YYREEE (reference sequence). CDR3 length: 15 amino acids. The CDR3 is CASSLGTANTGELFF. CDR3 DNA: TGTGCCAGCAGCCTGGGGACAGCTAACACCGGGGAGCTGTTTTTT. The whole variable domain, filled in from reference TRBV5-4 and TRBJ2-2, reads ETGVTQSPTHLIKTRGQQVTLRCSSQSGHNTVSWYQQALGQGPQFIFQYYREEENGRGNFPPRFSGLQFPNYSSELNVNALELDDSALYLCASSLGTANTGELFFGEGSRLTVL.

V usage is TRBV12-5 and J usage is TRBJ1-4; the D gene is possibly TRBD1 (5 bases). Germline V lookup: CDR1 LGHNT, CDR2 FRNRAP. The CDR3 has 17 amino acids. The ends were cut back, 2 bases at V and 7 bases at J, with 20 bases in the middle. CDR3 nucleotides: TGTGCTAGTGGTTTGATTACTACCGGGACCGGGGGTGAAAAACTGTTTTTT. Protein sequence: CASGLITTGTGGEKLFF.

The chain links TRBV5-4 to TRBJ1-1; D gene unclear. The CDR3 loop spans 14 amino acids. CDR1 SGHNT and CDR2 YYREEE come from the germline V gene (reference sequence). V lost 1 base to trimming and J lost 3 bases, with 10 bases between them. CDR3 loop: CASSLTASDTEAFF. CDR3 nucleotide sequence: TGTGCCAGCAGCTTGACAGCATCGGACACTGAAGCTTTCTTT.

This clone came up once. This rearrangement joins TRBV2 to TRBJ2-2; TRBD2 matches 8 bases. Germline lookup yields CDR1 SNHLY and CDR2 FYNNEI. V gave up 6 bases and J gave up 7 bases; unmatched junction bases: 4. The CDR3 is 13 amino acids. The CDR3: CASSGGAVGELFF. CDR3 sequence (DNA): TGTGCCAGCAGCGGGGGGGCGGTCGGGGAGCTGTTTTTT.